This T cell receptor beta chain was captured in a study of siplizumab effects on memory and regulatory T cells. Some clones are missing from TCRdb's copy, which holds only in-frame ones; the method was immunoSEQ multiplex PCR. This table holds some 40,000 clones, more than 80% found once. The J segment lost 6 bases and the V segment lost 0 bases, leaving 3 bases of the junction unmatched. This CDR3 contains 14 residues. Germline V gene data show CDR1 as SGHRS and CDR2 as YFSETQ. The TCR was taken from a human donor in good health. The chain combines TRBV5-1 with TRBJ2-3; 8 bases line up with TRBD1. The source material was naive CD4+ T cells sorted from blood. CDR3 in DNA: TGCGCCAGCAGCTTGGGACAGGGGTCCGATACGCAGTATTTT. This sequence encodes CASSLGQGSDTQYF.